This TCR beta chain was identified during a study of blood T cell repertoires in COVID-19. Across the study: COVID-19 samples from acute and convalescent phases originated in the United States, Italy and Spain. T cells, B-cell-depleted T cells, or PBMCs supplied cDNA or gDNA.

Sequenced by immunoSEQ multiplex PCR; TCRdb stores in-frame clones only, minus some. Of tens of thousands of clones in the sample, roughly 82% were seen once. The CDR3 has 16 amino acids. V shed 5 bases, J shed 1 base, and the junction held 7 bases outside the gene matches. Germline assignment: CDR1 SGHVS and CDR2 FNYEAQ. This clone turned up a few times. The chain joins TRBV7-6 to TRBJ2-2, with 7 bases fitting TRBD1. Sequenced: peripheral blood. The clonotype comes from an elderly woman with acute or convalescent COVID-19. CDR3 residues: CASSPRTGVNTGELFF. The CDR3 nucleotides are TGTGCCAGCAGCCCCAGGACAGGAGTGAACACCGGGGAGCTGTTTTTT.